These 22 T cell receptor beta chains were all obtained from the same sample, sequenced in a study of blood T cell repertoires in COVID-19. TCRdb's table, derived via immunoSEQ multiplex PCR, lists solely in-frame clones and lacks some. This sample has 180,000 or so clones, with approximately 89% found just once. Source material: peripheral blood. The receptor source for this set is a woman in her twenties or thirties with acute or convalescent COVID-19.

The CDR3 coding sequence is TGTGCCAGCTCACCTATCCAGGGGGCACCGAACACTGAAGCTTTCTTT. This translates into CASSPIQGAPNTEAFF. V usage is TRBV18 and J usage is TRBJ1-1; the match to TRBD1 covers 8 bases. Germline CDR1 reads KGHSH; CDR2 reads LQKENI. The CDR3 length is 16 residues. J lost 1 base, V lost 3 bases, and 7 bases had no gene match. The full variable domain, completed using reference TRBV18 and TRBJ1-1, is NAGVMQNPRHLVRRRGQEARLRCSPMKGHSHVYWYRQLPEEGLKFMVYLQKENIIDESGMPKERFSAEFPKEGPSILRIQQVVRGDSAAYFCASSPIQGAPNTEAFFGQGTRLTVV.

This rearrangement joins TRBV9 to TRBJ2-7; no definite D call. This CDR3 has 14 amino acids. V shed 0 bases and J shed 3 bases, with 10 bases lying between them. Germline CDR1 SGDLS, CDR2 YYNGEE. CDR3 sequence reads: CASSVGALFYEQYF. CDR3 in DNA: TGTGCCAGCAGCGTAGGCGCACTCTTCTACGAGCAGTACTTC.

The rearrangement uses TRBV7-2 and TRBJ2-3; D ambiguous. There are 15 residues in the CDR3. Germline V lookup: CDR1 SGHTA, CDR2 FQGNSA. V gave up 3 bases and J gave up 0 bases, with 10 bases separating them. The CDR3 DNA reads TGTGCCAGCAGCTTTGACTTACCTAGCACAGATACGCAGTATTTT. Translated: CASSFDLPSTDTQYF.

The V gene is TRBV25-1, the J gene TRBJ2-7; 8 nucleotides align to TRBD1. CDR3 length equals 15 residues. Germline V CDR1 and CDR2: MGHDK, SYGVNS. V dropped 4 bases and J dropped 3; count of bases not matched to a gene: 8. This chain's CDR3 is CASSVRQGAFYEQYF. The CDR3 DNA reads as TGTGCCAGCAGTGTACGGCAGGGGGCTTTCTACGAGCAGTACTTC.

Of note for this clone: Other nucleotide sequences from this sample produce the same CDR3. This chain connects TRBV11-3 to TRBJ2-7; 8 positions agree with TRBD2. The CDR3 is 13 residues long. Germline loops: CDR1 SGHNT, CDR2 YENEEA. V lost 3 bases to trimming and J lost 4 bases; unmatched junction nucleotides: 2. CDR3 sequence: CASSLSGSYEQYF. CDR3 nucleotides: TGTGCCAGCAGCTTGAGCGGGAGTTACGAGCAGTACTTC.

The CDR3: CAATDISSYEQYF. The CDR3 DNA follows: TGTGCCGCAACGGACATAAGCTCCTACGAGCAGTACTTC. V and J are TRBV10-3 and TRBJ2-7; TRBD1 might be the D (5 bases). This CDR3 spans 13 amino acids. V gave up 11 bases and J gave up 0 bases, with 14 bases separating them. The V gene's germline CDR1 is ENHRY and CDR2 SYGVKD.

This clone was counted only a few times. The genes are TRBV7-8 and TRBJ1-2; 8 bases are a match to TRBD1. CDR1 and CDR2 from the germline V gene are SGHVS and FQNEAQ. V trimming: 4 bases; J trimming: 3 bases; junction bases outside the gene matches: 10. The CDR3 spans 16 residues. The DNA of the CDR3 is TGTGCCAGCAGCTCAAGAGAGGGACAGGCCTACTATGGCTACACCTTC. This gives the protein CASSSREGQAYYGYTF.

The chain joins TRBV7-8 to TRBJ1-6, with no clear D. The CDR3 is made up of 14 amino acids. Germline-derived CDR1 and CDR2 are SGHVS and FQNEAQ. V lost 5 bases to trimming and J lost 14 bases, with 19 bases between them. The CDR3 region is CASSRSAAALTLHF. The DNA of the CDR3 is TGTGCCAGCAGCCGGTCGGCCGCGGCACTCACCCTCCACTTT.

The chain recombines TRBV11-1 with TRBJ2-5, with D uncertain. V shed 5 bases and J shed 0 bases, with 10 bases lying between them. This CDR3 contains 14 residues. CDR1 and CDR2 (germline): SGHAT, FQDESV (reference sequence). Written as DNA, the CDR3 is TGTGCCAGCAGCGATATAGCTTACCAAGAGACCCAGTACTTC. This gives the protein CASSDIAYQETQYF.

The rearrangement uses TRBV18 and TRBJ2-2; the D gene is possibly TRBD2 (5 bases). CDR3 length equals 17 residues. The germline V and J ends were trimmed by 0 bases and 5 bases, with 16 bases remaining between them. Germline V gene sequence: CDR1 KGHSH, CDR2 LQKENI. CDR3 amino acids: CASSPPDFLGMTGELFF. In DNA, the CDR3 is TGTGCCAGCTCACCACCGGACTTCCTGGGGATGACCGGGGAGCTGTTTTTT.

This clone has only a few counts. The chain links TRBV6-5 to TRBJ2-1; no clear D gene. The CDR3 runs to 11 residues. V was shortened by 11 bases and J by 4 bases, with 9 bases between the two germline ends. Germline CDR1 MNHEY, CDR2 SVGAGI. CDR3 in DNA: TGTGCCTCCCGGTTTTACAATGAGCAGTTCTTC. This codes for CASRFYNEQFF.

This chain uses TRBV28 with TRBJ1-3; no definite D call. CDR3 length equals 14 residues. Trimming took off 5 bases at V and 4 bases at J, with 12 bases between the two ends. Per germline, CDR1 MDHEN and CDR2 SYDVKM. CDR3 in DNA: TGTGCCAGCAGTCCTCTGACAACGGGAAACACCATATATTTT. Protein sequence: CASSPLTTGNTIYF.

This clone appeared many times. The chain is built from TRBV4-1 and TRBJ2-7, with TRBD1 identical over 7 bases. This CDR3 is 14 amino acids long. V trimming: 4 bases; J trimming: 7 bases; junction bases outside the gene matches: 10. The V gene's germline CDR1 is MGHRA and CDR2 YSYEKL. The CDR3 is CASSLKQGPGEQYF. The CDR3 region has the DNA TGCGCCAGCAGCCTAAAACAGGGGCCGGGGGAGCAGTACTTC.

The chain joins TRBV11-2 to TRBJ2-1; 12 bases map to TRBD2. The junction had 5 bases not matched to a gene; V was cut back by 4 bases and J by 4 bases. Germline V gene data show CDR1 as SGHAT and CDR2 as FQNNGV. The CDR3 is 16 residues long. CDR3 nucleotides: TGTGCCAGCAGCTCCCGACTAGCGGGGGAGTACAATGAGCAGTTCTTC. Amino acids: CASSSRLAGEYNEQFF. The entire variable domain, with the rest obtained from reference TRBV11-2 and TRBJ2-1, is as follows: EAGVAQSPRYKIIEKRQSVAFWCNPISGHATLYWYQQILGQGPKLLIQFQNNGVVDDSQLPKDRFSAERLKGVDSTLKIQPAKLEDSAVYLCASSSRLAGEYNEQFFGPGTRLTVL.

V usage is TRBV24-1 and J usage is TRBJ2-1, with TRBD2 identical over 10 bases. V gave up 3 bases and J gave up 5 bases; unmatched junction bases: 12. The CDR3 extends over 18 amino acids. CDR1 KGHDR and CDR2 SFDVKD come from the germline V gene. The CDR3 is CATSDPRTSGEGDNEQFF. CDR3 nucleotide sequence: TGTGCCACCAGTGATCCCCGGACTAGCGGAGAGGGAGACAATGAGCAGTTCTTC.

The chain joins TRBV9 to TRBJ2-3, with 7 bases matching TRBD1. From germline, CDR1 is SGDLS and CDR2 YYNGEE. This CDR3 is 14 amino acids long. V lost 2 bases and J lost 5; bases outside the gene matches: 5. As DNA, the CDR3 is TGTGCCAGCAGCGTCCGGACAGGAATAGATACGCAGTATTTT. Protein: CASSVRTGIDTQYF.

The chain combines TRBV2 with TRBJ1-5, with unresolved D. Germline CDR1 is SNHLY and CDR2 is FYNNEI. This CDR3 has 12 amino acids. Trimming left V 7 bases short and J 8 bases short, with 12 bases between. The chain's CDR3 is CASKGGFEPQHF. In DNA form, the CDR3 reads TGTGCCAGCAAGGGCGGGTTTGAGCCCCAGCATTTT.

The rearrangement joins TRBV5-1 to TRBJ2-3; TRBD2 might be the D (5 bases). This CDR3 is 14 amino acids long. V was clipped by 7 bases and J by 2 bases, with 14 bases between them. Looked up from germline, CDR1 is SGHRS and CDR2 is YFSETQ. The CDR3 sequence: CASSLERSTDTQYF. DNA for the CDR3: TGCGCCAGCTCTCTGGAGCGGTCCACAGATACGCAGTATTTT.

V is TRBV2 and J is TRBJ1-2, with unresolved D. This CDR3 contains 14 residues. V lost 4 bases to trimming and J lost 3 bases, with 12 bases between them. Per germline, CDR1 SNHLY and CDR2 FYNNEI. DNA for the CDR3: TGTGCCAGCAGTGGAACAGCCGTTTACTATGGCTACACCTTC. It yields the protein CASSGTAVYYGYTF. The variable domain in full, with the rest retrieved from reference TRBV2 and TRBJ1-2, is EPEVTQTPSHQVTQMGQEVILRCVPISNHLYFYWYRQILGQKVEFLVSFYNNEISEKSEIFDDQFSVERPDGSNFTLKIRSTKLEDSAMYFCASSGTAVYYGYTFGSGTRLTVV.

V is TRBV15 and J is TRBJ2-7; a weak D match, TRBD2 (5 bases). The CDR3 loop spans 13 amino acids. Trimming stripped 1 base from V and 3 bases from J, with 7 bases between. The germline V gene has CDR1 LNHNV and CDR2 YYDKDF (reference sequence). The CDR3 coding sequence is TGTGCCACCAGCAGAGGGGAGATCTACGAGCAGTACTTC. Its translation is CATSRGEIYEQYF.

The chain links TRBV19 to TRBJ2-1; 7 bases agree with TRBD1. The trim removed 5 bases at V and 9 bases at J, leaving 13 bases unmatched. The CDR3 loop spans 15 amino acids. CDR1 LNHDA and CDR2 SQIVND come from the germline V gene (reference sequence). CDR3 nucleotides: TGTGCCAGTAGTCCTTGGGGGACAGCCGACGGTGAGCAGTTCTTC. Translated, it gives CASSPWGTADGEQFF.

The chain recombines TRBV7-9 with TRBJ1-6, with D unresolved. The germline V gene encodes CDR1 SEHNR and CDR2 FQNEAQ (reference sequence). The CDR3 is 13 amino acids. V dropped 2 bases and J dropped 13 bases, with 12 bases sitting between them. The CDR3 DNA is TGTGCCAGCAGCTTACGAGGGCTTTCTCCCCTCCACTTT. Translating it yields CASSLRGLSPLHF.